The T cell receptor beta chain under discussion was sequenced for a study of cytomegalovirus exposure and HLA in healthy donors. On the study more broadly: In a later analysis, the 120 or so validation repertoires were reported to have used the same platform as the 600 to 700 first-cohort repertoires. Notes on the study in general: According to the study, some 160 TCR beta chains were cytomegalovirus-associated.

Profiled with immunoSEQ multiplex PCR; TCRdb holds only in-frame clones, not every one. The table lists tens of thousands of clones, around 95% of them singletons, with around 2.2% in the top ten. The CDR3 is 12 residues long. From germline, CDR1 is MNHNY and CDR2 SVGAGI (reference sequence). The V and J ends lost 6 bases and 2 bases respectively, with 7 bases between them. Details on this clone: Antigen specificity is unknown.

Specimen: PBMCs. The receptor was isolated from a man younger than 30 in good health and CMV-seronegative. V gene TRBV6-6 combines with J gene TRBJ2-5; no reliable D call. The CDR3: CASRPGQETQYF. CDR3 in DNA: TGTGCCAGCAGACCAGGTCAAGAGACCCAGTACTTC.